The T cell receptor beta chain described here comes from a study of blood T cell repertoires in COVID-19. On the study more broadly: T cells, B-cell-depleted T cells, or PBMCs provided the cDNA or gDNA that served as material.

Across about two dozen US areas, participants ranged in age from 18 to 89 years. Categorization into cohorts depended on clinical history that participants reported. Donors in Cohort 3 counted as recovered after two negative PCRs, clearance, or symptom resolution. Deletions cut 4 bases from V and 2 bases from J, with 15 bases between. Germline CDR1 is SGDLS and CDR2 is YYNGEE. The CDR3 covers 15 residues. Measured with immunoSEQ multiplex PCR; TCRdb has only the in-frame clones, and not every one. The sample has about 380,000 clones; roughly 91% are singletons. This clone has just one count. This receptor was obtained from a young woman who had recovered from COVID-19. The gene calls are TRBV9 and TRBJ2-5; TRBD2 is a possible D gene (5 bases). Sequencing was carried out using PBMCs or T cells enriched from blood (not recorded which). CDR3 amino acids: CASSPPGIDQETQYF. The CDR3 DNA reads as TGTGCCAGCAGCCCTCCCGGGATTGATCAAGAGACCCAGTACTTC.